Below, 14 T cell receptor beta chains from the same sample are listed, as sequenced in a study of graft-versus-host responses after intestinal transplantation. Repertoires were generated with immunoSEQ multiplex PCR, while TCRdb's copy carries only in-frame clones and drops some. The sample lists tens of thousands of clones; about 88% were seen once. These TCRs' antigens remain unknown. This specimen consisted of unstimulated CD4+ T cells sorted from spleen or lymph node cells, obtained before transplant. These receptors were obtained from a human donor who was the organ donor for an intestinal transplant.

The rearrangement joins TRBV27 to TRBJ2-1; the match to TRBD1 covers 7 bases. Germline CDR1 and CDR2: MNHEY and SMNVEV (reference sequence). The CDR3 runs to 15 residues. Trimming took 3 bases from V and 0 from J; bases not matched to a gene: 2. CDR3 sequence: CASSLDRSSYNEQFF. The CDR3 DNA follows: TGTGCCAGCAGTTTGGACAGGAGCTCCTACAATGAGCAGTTCTTC.

V is TRBV5-1 and J is TRBJ1-2; D is undetermined. V gave up 3 bases and J gave up 8 bases, with 20 bases separating them. This CDR3 is 15 amino acids long. The germline CDR1 and CDR2 sequences are SGHRS and YFSETQ. This CDR3 is CASSSRTAPTTGYTF. For the CDR3, the DNA is TGCGCCAGCAGCTCAAGGACTGCCCCGACCACGGGCTACACCTTC.

Note on this clone: The same CDR3 can be traced to other DNA sequences in this sample. The rearrangement uses TRBV6-1 and TRBJ2-3; possible D gene TRBD1, 6 bases. The V gene's germline CDR1 is MNHNS and CDR2 SASEGT. The CDR3 has 13 amino acids. V gave up 4 bases and J gave up 1 base, with 6 bases separating them. CDR3 amino acids: CASSGQGTDTQYF. CDR3 DNA: TGTGCCAGCAGTGGACAGGGCACAGATACGCAGTATTTT.

This chain links TRBV7-3 with TRBJ2-1; tentative D call: TRBD1 (6 bases). The CDR3 extends over 15 amino acids. Germline CDR1 is SGHTA and CDR2 is FQGTGA. V lost 4 bases and J lost 0, with 10 bases in between. The CDR3 loop reads CASSSGDPSYNEQFF. CDR3 coding DNA: TGTGCCAGCAGCTCAGGGGACCCCTCCTACAATGAGCAGTTCTTC.

The CDR3 DNA is TGTGCCAGCAGCTCCGGGACAGGGGCAGATACGCAGTATTTT. It specifies CASSSGTGADTQYF. This chain connects TRBV7-3 to TRBJ2-3; 10 bases align to TRBD1. The V gene's germline CDR1 is SGHTA and CDR2 FQGTGA. The CDR3 has 14 amino acids. J lost 4 bases, V lost 4 bases, and 2 bases had no gene match.

The chain recombines TRBV13 with TRBJ2-1; 8 positions agree with TRBD2. CDR1 PRHDT and CDR2 FYEKMQ come from the germline V gene (reference sequence). The V segment lost 0 bases and the J segment 10 bases; nucleotides outside the gene matches: 14. This CDR3 contains 17 residues. DNA of the CDR3: TGTGCCAGCAGCTTAGGCCTCGGCGGGGGGACCCAAGGAGAGCAGTTCTTC. It translates to CASSLGLGGGTQGEQFF.

The chain recombines TRBV6-1 with TRBJ2-7, with a weak D call TRBD1 (6 bases). Trimming stripped 1 base from V and 5 bases from J, with 12 bases between. Germline V gives CDR1 MNHNS, CDR2 SASEGT. There are 14 residues in the CDR3. The CDR3 sequence: CASSEVQGSHEQYF. Here the CDR3 DNA reads TGTGCCAGCAGTGAAGTACAGGGTAGCCACGAGCAGTACTTC.

The chain links TRBV15 to TRBJ1-4, with 12 bases fitting TRBD1. With V trimmed by 4 bases and J by 6 bases, 15 bases remained unmatched. The CDR3 spans 19 residues. Per the germline V gene, CDR1 is LNHNV and CDR2 is YYDKDF (reference sequence). The CDR3 spells CATSKDPMGQGAEDEKLFF. CDR3 DNA sequence: TGTGCCACCAGCAAAGACCCGATGGGACAGGGGGCGGAAGATGAAAAACTGTTTTTT. The variable domain in full, completed from reference TRBV15 and TRBJ1-4, reads DAMVIQNPRYQVTQFGKPVTLSCSQTLNHNVMYWYQQKSSQAPKLLFHYYDKDFNNEADTPDNFQSRRPNTSFCFLDIRSPGLGDTAMYLCATSKDPMGQGAEDEKLFFGSGTQLSVL.

The rearrangement links TRBV18 to TRBJ2-7, with D maybe TRBD1 (7 bases). This CDR3 region has 13 residues. Germline-derived CDR1 and CDR2 are KGHSH and LQKENI. V lost 3 bases and J 5 bases, leaving 11 bases between the germline ends. The CDR3 sequence is CASSPQGGNEQYF. The CDR3 DNA sequence: TGTGCCAGCTCACCGCAGGGGGGCAACGAGCAGTACTTC.

The J gene is TRBJ2-5, the V gene TRBV11-3, with 11 bases identical to TRBD2. The CDR3 covers 16 residues. Per the germline V gene, CDR1 is SGHNT and CDR2 is YENEEA. Unmatched junction bases numbered 2, after V lost 1 base and J lost 1 base. CDR3 sequence (DNA): TGTGCCAGCAGCTTAGGGCTAGCGGGAGGCCAAGAGACCCAGTACTTC. Protein product: CASSLGLAGGQETQYF.

V usage is TRBV6-4 and J usage is TRBJ2-5, with a weak D call TRBD1 (6 bases). The CDR3 loop spans 14 amino acids. Germline-derived CDR1 and CDR2 are MRHNA and SNTAGT. Trimming left V 5 bases short and J 2 bases short, with 12 bases between. The CDR3 spells CASSLTGLQETQYF. The CDR3 nucleotides read TGTGCCAGCAGTCTAACAGGGCTACAAGAGACCCAGTACTTC.

The genes are TRBV29-1 and TRBJ2-1; 9 bases align to TRBD2. Germline-derived CDR1 and CDR2 are SQVTM and ANQGSEA. The CDR3 has 12 residues. V was pared by 7 bases and J by 6 bases, with 4 bases of the junction left unmatched. The CDR3 bases are TGCAGCGGGGCGGGAGGGCCCAATGAGCAGTTCTTC. It yields the protein CSGAGGPNEQFF.

The chain links TRBV11-3 to TRBJ2-4; D not resolved. CDR3 size: 16 residues. V gave up 2 bases and J gave up 1 base, with 12 bases separating them. The germline gives CDR1 SGHNT, CDR2 YENEEA. The chain's CDR3 is CASSLRAGKAKNIQYF. The CDR3 nucleotides are TGTGCCAGCAGCTTACGAGCAGGCAAGGCCAAAAACATTCAGTACTTC.

The rearrangement links TRBV10-1 to TRBJ2-1, with D uncertain. CDR3 size: 10 residues. Germline assignment: CDR1 WNHNN and CDR2 SYGVQD (reference sequence). The V end was cut by 9 bases, the J end by 9 bases, with 9 bases between. The CDR3 nucleotides read TGCGCCAGACCCCACGGTGAGCAGTTCTTC. Protein: CARPHGEQFF.